This T cell receptor beta chain stems from a study of blood T cell repertoires in COVID-19 (dated by TCRdb to between 2020 and 2021). About the full investigation: Samples from collaborators originated in the United States, Italy and Spain and spanned both the acute and convalescent phases of COVID-19. The prospective study material was composed of cDNA or gDNA derived from T cells, B-cell-depleted T cells, or PBMCs. Deeply sampled blood TCRbeta repertoires from subjects exposed to, actively infected with, or recovered from COVID-19 were included in the dataset. The repertoires were made available in a free public database intended to serve as a resource for research on the immune response to SARS-CoV-2. The samples were drawn from two sources: the first 160 participants of the ongoing ImmuneRACE study, and 950 to 1,500 subjects contributed by 6 global collaborators. The sample metadata nearly always contained a de-identified subject ID, COVID-19 status, age in years and sex. Where available, HLA class I and class II types were taken from metadata supplied by the sample provider and were not determined by assay-based typing.

What the work shows at the level of the full study, not this receptor alone: Clinical and demographic metadata were provided uncurated, with the amount varying by source and participant.

The collaborating institutions used their own protocols to collect whole blood in K2EDTA tubes. Collaborator samples were shipped for TCRbeta analysis as frozen whole blood, isolated PBMCs, or DNA extracted from either sample type. As for this clone: The clone's antigen remains unknown. Per-base quality was not reported, and no clone a single base away is much larger than it.

V is cut back by 4 bases and J by 2 bases, with 2 bases in the junction unmatched. The germline V gene sets CDR1 to WSHSY and CDR2 to SAAADI. Taken from cysteine to phenylalanine, the CDR3 has 13 residues. Only the CDR3 DNA stays, 39 bases, in frame from base 1. TCRbeta CDR3 regions were amplified from genomic DNA using the immunoSEQ Assay, a bias-controlled multiplex PCR. The original methods were these. The number of nucleated cells in each sample was estimated from the amplification of reference gene primers within the assay. To quantify the absolute abundance of each unique TCRbeta CDR3 rearrangement, sequence reads were collapsed and filtered. Productive Simpson clonality was computed per sample as the square root of Simpson's diversity index over productive rearrangements. Entries here come from immuneACCESS through TCRdb and include only in-frame sequences with V and J called. Some clones fail to appear in such tables; in the studies checked, an unresolved V gene covers under half of the shortfall, and the cause of the remainder is unknown. V, J and clone size are taken as reported in that table, and D and trimming were inferred from the DNA itself. The sample includes around 230,000 clones, with about 85% observed a single time. Of the sample, approximately 8% is held by the ten largest clones.

Sample: peripheral blood. Here the chain combines TRBV10-2 and TRBJ2-7; 7 bases in the middle match TRBD1. This sequence was found in an elderly woman with acute or convalescent COVID-19. This receptor has the CDR3 CASSVRGTYEQYF. The DNA reads as follows: TGCGCCAGCAGTGTCAGGGGGACCTACGAGCAGTACTTC.